These 11 T cell receptor beta chains originate from one sample sequenced in a study of T cell changes during pregnancy in multiple sclerosis. The data were produced by immunoSEQ multiplex PCR, yet TCRdb's version contains in-frame clones alone and is incomplete. The sample records more than 85,000 clones, around nine tenths being singletons. The material was peripheral blood, obtained in the second trimester of pregnancy. Source of these receptors: a female donor with multiple sclerosis, enrolled in a pregnancy study.

The chain uses TRBV2 and TRBJ1-3, with D perhaps matching TRBD1 (5 bases). Trimming pared 6 bases from V and 7 bases from J, leaving 25 bases between. Germline V gene sequence: CDR1 SNHLY, CDR2 FYNNEI. CDR3 length: 17 residues. The CDR3 here is CASSGGGPDTRGNTIYF. CDR3 nucleotides: TGTGCCAGCAGCGGGGGAGGTCCGGACACCCGAGGGAACACCATATATTTT.

V usage is TRBV6-5 and J usage is TRBJ1-4, with 7 bases aligning to TRBD1. The germline V gene has CDR1 MNHEY and CDR2 SVGAGI. The junction had 5 bases not matched to a gene; V was cut back by 5 bases and J by 8 bases. The CDR3 contains 13 residues. The CDR3 sequence: CASSATGQEKLFF. In nucleotides, the CDR3 is TGTGCCAGCAGTGCGACAGGGCAGGAAAAACTGTTTTTT.

CDR3 in amino acids: CASSSVGGATEAFF. The CDR3 DNA is TGTGCCAGCAGCTCAGTAGGGGGCGCGACTGAAGCTTTCTTT. The rearrangement links TRBV5-4 to TRBJ1-1; the match to TRBD1 covers 7 bases. The J segment lost 5 bases and the V segment lost 3 bases, leaving 7 bases of the junction unmatched. The germline V gene has CDR1 SGHNT and CDR2 YYREEE (reference sequence). CDR3 length equals 14 residues.

This clone was observed a single time. The rearrangement uses TRBV5-8 and TRBJ1-4; TRBD1 aligns across 8 bases. The CDR3 runs to 14 residues. CDR1 is SGHTS, CDR2 YDEGEE, per germline. J lost 7 bases, V lost 4 bases, and 6 bases had no gene match. In DNA, the CDR3 is TGTGCCAGCAGCAGACAGGGGAAAGGTGAAAAACTGTTTTTT. Its translation is CASSRQGKGEKLFF.

This sequence joins TRBV27 and TRBJ2-5; 14 bases are shared with TRBD2. This CDR3 has 17 amino acids. V was pared by 6 bases and J by 0 bases, with 6 bases of the junction left unmatched. The germline V gene has CDR1 MNHEY and CDR2 SMNVEV (reference sequence). CDR3 loop: CASRATSGREHQETQYF. DNA for the CDR3: TGTGCCAGCAGGGCGACTAGCGGGAGGGAGCACCAAGAGACCCAGTACTTC.

This clone turned up a few times. The chain couples TRBV20-1 to TRBJ1-2; no clear D. V lost 6 bases, J lost 6 bases, and 8 bases lay in between. There are 10 residues in the CDR3. Looked up from germline, CDR1 is DFQATT and CDR2 is SNEGSKA (reference sequence). The CDR3 bases are TGCAGTGCGTGGCAGGATGGCTACACCTTC. Its translation: CSAWQDGYTF.

The rearrangement joins TRBV28 to TRBJ1-1; 7 positions agree with TRBD1. J was trimmed by 7 bases and V by 5 bases; bases with no gene match: 4. The CDR3 contains 12 residues. Per germline, CDR1 MDHEN and CDR2 SYDVKM. The CDR3 sequence: CASSRGQLEAFF. Written as DNA, the CDR3 is TGTGCCAGCAGTCGGGGACAGCTTGAAGCTTTCTTT.

The CDR3 spells CAWSVRGVYETQYF. Here the CDR3 DNA reads TGTGCCTGGAGTGTACGGGGGGTATATGAGACCCAGTACTTC. V gene TRBV30 combines with J gene TRBJ2-5, with 7 bases matching TRBD2. The CDR3 extends over 14 amino acids. The V gene's germline CDR1 is GTSNPN and CDR2 SVGIG (reference sequence). Unmatched junction bases numbered 6, after V lost 0 bases and J lost 5 bases.

The CDR3 DNA reads TGTGCCAGCAGTATAGACAGGGCTGACACTGAAGCTTTCTTT. Translation gives CASSIDRADTEAFF. The rearrangement uses TRBV6-1 and TRBJ1-1; TRBD1 matches at 7 bases. Germline V gene data show CDR1 as MNHNS and CDR2 as SASEGT. J was trimmed by 3 bases and V by 5 bases; bases with no gene match: 6. This CDR3 is built from 14 residues.

The CDR3 loop reads CASSQALQRGSFWEQYF. CDR3 DNA: TGCGCCAGCAGCCAAGCCCTCCAGCGGGGATCCTTTTGGGAGCAGTACTTC. The rearrangement links TRBV4-1 to TRBJ2-7; 7 bases agree with TRBD2. This CDR3 spans 17 amino acids. Trimming took 1 base from V and 7 from J; bases not matched to a gene: 16. CDR1 MGHRA and CDR2 YSYEKL come from the germline V gene.

The rearrangement links TRBV27 to TRBJ1-4; D possibly corresponds to TRBD1 (6 bases). There are 13 residues in the CDR3. Between the trimmed V and J ends, which lost 6 bases and 12 bases, there was a span of 17 bases. Germline lookup yields CDR1 MNHEY and CDR2 SMNVEV (reference sequence). CDR3 in amino acids: CASSLLAGAELFF. The CDR3 bases are TGTGCCAGCAGCCTCCTCGCGGGGGCAGAACTGTTTTTT.